This entry features one T cell receptor (beta chain) sequence. Its antigen is unknown. No quality values exist for individual bases; no much larger clone is one base distant. Spanning cysteine to phenylalanine, the CDR3 consists of 12 amino acids. CDR3 DNA only is kept here, 36 bases in frame from base 1. The germline V gene provides CDR1 SQVTM and CDR2 ANQGSEA. V and J are truncated by 6 bases and 5 bases respectively, leaving an intervening sequence of 13 bases. This sample was included in a study of shared clonotypes between healthy human individuals (dated by TCRdb to the early 2020s). For the study in its entirety: A couple of women and three men aged 18 to 49 years were included in the cohort. To estimate repertoire size and how much clonotypes are shared between individuals, the study performed deep sequencing of blood TCR repertoires from 4 to 6 healthy adults. Different laboratories and diverse techniques were used to prepare libraries and sequence TCR repertoires, to increase sequencing depth and limit assay-specific biases. Per donor, leukapheresis produced somewhere between about 0.85 and 8.9 billion PBMCs. Results the study describes overall, beyond this receptor: The genetic and exposure-history diversity represented was limited by the small number of donors. Sampling was limited to blood, and TCR repertoires in tissue likely differ from TCR repertoires in blood. Based on pairwise subsampling, the degree of clonotype sharing among donors was expected to be affected by sequencing depth.

TCR CDR3 regions were amplified from genomic DNA by multiplex PCR using the deep immunoSEQ assay. Extracted genomic DNA from each cell subset was spread evenly across all wells of several immunoSEQ 96-well plates, with each plate serving as a replicate. For unsorted PBMC, each replicate PCR was loaded with around 300 ng genomic DNA, equivalent to 30,000 or so T cell genomes. Ten immunoSEQ deep assay plates were used to sequence unsorted PBMC genomic DNA. Purified libraries were measured with a Qubit 3.0 fluorometer, size-checked on a Bioanalyzer 2100, and measured again with the KAPA Library Quantification kit. Every immunoSEQ 96-well plate was sequenced on a dedicated single-read 150-cycle Illumina NextSeq 550 flow cell. Under the source paper's analysis protocol: The immunoSEQ output contained only junctional sequences without quality scores, so filtering could not match that applied to full-length reads. Sequences were annotated with PyIR, a Python wrapper for IgBLAST v1.9, and V/J genes and CDR3 were assigned using IMGT germline references. Reads with weak V/J assignments (E-value above 1e-6), missing CDR3, stop codons, out-of-frame junctions, or ambiguous translated residues were removed. V3J clonotypes were defined by identical inferred V gene, J gene, and CDR3 amino acid sequence. Percentage overlap between repertoires was calculated by dividing the number of shared unique clonotypes by the size of the smaller repertoire. RTK rarefaction, the Chao1 estimator, and Recon v2.1 estimates of unobserved clonotypes were used to assess repertoire richness. In TCRdb, the immuneACCESS table is reduced to in-frame sequences with V and J assigned. These tables do not hold every clone; where another copy was compared, an unresolved V gene accounts for under half, and the others remain unexplained. That table gives V, J and clone size, and the DNA gave D and trimming. In this sample the table shows roughly 490,000 clones, around 80% of which occur a single time. The ten largest clones capture about an eighth of the sample.

Donors were healthy HIV-negative adults with no recently reported acute infections or vaccinations. Only Caucasian adults living in Nashville, Tennessee, USA were represented among the donors. For unsorted samples, 90 million or so PBMCs were counted and genomic DNA was extracted with the QIAamp DNA Blood Mini kit. Blood was collected by leukapheresis, and PBMCs were isolated by Ficoll-Histopaque density gradient centrifugation and then cryopreserved in liquid nitrogen vapor phase. The clonotype was recovered from a woman aged 40 to 50 in good health. Some clones in this sample may be carry-over from other donors' samples. Source material: PBMCs. The chain is assembled from TRBV29-1 and TRBJ2-5, with a tentative D gene TRBD2 over 6 matching bases. The CDR3: CSVTSSRETQYF. The nucleotides are TGCAGCGTCACTAGCTCAAGGGAGACCCAGTACTTC.